This entry is about one TCR beta chain. Its specificity is not known. PCR used 60 Vbeta primers and 13 Jbeta primers. The repertoire was sequenced with immunoSEQ multiplex PCR; TCRdb's copy has only in-frame clones and lacks some. The sample includes 75,000 to 100,000 clones, around 81% of them seen just once. The sample comes from a study of cytomegalovirus exposure and HLA in healthy donors. Study observations and caveats: Certain sequence variants were highly shared and formed a cluster, and this cluster was likely a sequencing artifact.

The CDR3 runs to 16 residues. Trimming removed 4 bases at V and 4 bases at J, with 19 bases between. CDR1 is SEHNR, CDR2 FQNEAQ, per germline (reference sequence). This chain connects TRBV7-9 to TRBJ1-2; weak D call: TRBD1 (6 bases). The sequence was collected from a man aged 35 to 55 in good health and CMV-seropositive. The sequencing sample was made of PBMCs. In DNA, the CDR3 is TGTGCCAGCAGCTCGGGCAGGGGTGAAGAAACCTATGGCTACACCTTC. It encodes CASSSGRGEETYGYTF. Variable domain in full (rest from reference TRBV7-9 and TRBJ1-2): DTGVSQNPRHKITKRGQNVTFRCDPISEHNRLYWYRQTLGQGPEFLTYFQNEAQLEKSRLLSDRFSAERPKGSFSTLEIQRTEQGDSAMYLCASSSGRGEETYGYTFGSGTRLTVV.